The clone carrying this TCR beta chain occurred a few times. Its antigen remains unknown. This sample stems from a study of early stage breast cancer tumors. Study overall: Most invasive tumors, twelve of 16, were ER+/PR+/HER2-. Whole-study findings and limits: Commonly generated sequences made up most enriched TCRB sequences shared between patients. Compared with adjacent normal breast tissue, tumors showed about 2.3-fold greater T cell density and higher clonality.

This table comes from immunoSEQ multiplex PCR, and its TCRdb copy is limited to in-frame clones, with some not included. The repertoire holds 5,000 to 6,500 clones, with about 70% as singletons. Deletions cut 2 bases from V and 13 bases from J, with 12 bases between. The germline CDR1 and CDR2 sequences are MDHEN and SYDVKM. The CDR3 consists of 12 residues. The gene calls are TRBV28 and TRBJ1-5, with D perhaps TRBD1 (6 bases). The source of this sequence is a person between 55 and 70 years old with breast cancer. Sequenced material: normal breast tissue next to the tumor. In DNA form, the CDR3 reads TGTGCCAGCAGTTTAGGTGGGGGGCTTCAGCATTTT. Its protein product is CASSLGGGLQHF.